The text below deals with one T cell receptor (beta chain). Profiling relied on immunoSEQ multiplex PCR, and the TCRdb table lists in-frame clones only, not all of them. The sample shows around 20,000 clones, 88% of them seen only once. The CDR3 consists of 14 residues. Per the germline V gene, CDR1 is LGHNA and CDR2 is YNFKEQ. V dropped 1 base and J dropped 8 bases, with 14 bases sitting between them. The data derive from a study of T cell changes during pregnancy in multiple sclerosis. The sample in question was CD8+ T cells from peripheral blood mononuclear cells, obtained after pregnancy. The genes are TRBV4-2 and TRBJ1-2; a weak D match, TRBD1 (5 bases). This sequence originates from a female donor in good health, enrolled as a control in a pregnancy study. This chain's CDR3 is CASSQAFSGQGYTF. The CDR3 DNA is TGTGCCAGCAGCCAAGCCTTTTCAGGGCAGGGCTACACCTTC.